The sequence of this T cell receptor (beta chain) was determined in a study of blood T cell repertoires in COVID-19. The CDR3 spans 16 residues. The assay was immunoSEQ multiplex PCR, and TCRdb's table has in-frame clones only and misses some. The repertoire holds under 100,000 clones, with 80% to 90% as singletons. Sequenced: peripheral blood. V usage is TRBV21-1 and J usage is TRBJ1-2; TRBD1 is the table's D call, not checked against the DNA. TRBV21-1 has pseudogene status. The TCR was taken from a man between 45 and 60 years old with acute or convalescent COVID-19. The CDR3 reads CASSNRADRGNYGYTF. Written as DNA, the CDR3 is TGTGCCAGCAGCAACCGGGCGGACAGGGGTAACTATGGCTACACCTTC.